A selection of T cell receptor beta chains follows, all from one sample in a study of T cell responses to AZD1222 COVID-19 vaccine. Clones were sequenced by immunoSEQ multiplex PCR, and TCRdb holds only the in-frame ones, with some missing. The table lists 150,000 to 200,000 clones, 70% to 90% of them singletons. The sequences come from peripheral blood, collected on day 0 of AZD1222 vaccination. The receptors shown here come from an adult in good health. The CDR3 runs from the conserved cysteine through the conserved F or W. The D gene is left open where the match is weak. Clone size is not always given. Where it is, it says once, few, many or a class for expanded clones.

clone_size: .
d_call: .
j_call: TRBJ1-1
v_call: TRBV30
cdr3_nt: TGTGCCTGGAGGGGGTTATCTGAAGCTTTCTTT
cdr3_aa: CAWRGLSEAFF

clone_size: .
d_call: .
j_call: TRBJ2-6
v_call: TRBV28
cdr3_nt: TGTGCCAGCAGTCTCCCGGGGTCTGGGGCCAACGTCCTGACTTTC
cdr3_aa: CASSLPGSGANVLTF

clone_size: .
d_call: TRBD1
j_call: TRBJ1-4
v_call: TRBV9
cdr3_nt: TGTGCCAGCAGCGCTCTCAACGGGACAGCTCGCACTAATGAAAAACTGTTTTTT
cdr3_aa: CASSALNGTARTNEKLFF

clone_size: .
d_call: .
j_call: TRBJ2-2
v_call: TRBV24-1
cdr3_nt: TGTGCCTCCGGGACGGTTAGCACCGGGGAGCTGTTTTTT
cdr3_aa: CASGTVSTGELFF

clone_size: .
d_call: TRBD1
j_call: TRBJ1-2
v_call: TRBV6-5
cdr3_nt: TGTGCCAGCAGACCCGGGACAGGGTTTAACTATGGCTACACCTTC
cdr3_aa: CASRPGTGFNYGYTF

clone_size: .
d_call: TRBD1
j_call: TRBJ1-1
v_call: TRBV11-2
cdr3_nt: TGTGCCAGCAGCCGCCGAATTTTCACAGGGGGGTCTTGGGACACTGAAGCTTTCTTT
cdr3_aa: CASSRRIFTGGSWDTEAFF

clone_size: .
d_call: TRBD1
j_call: TRBJ1-5
v_call: TRBV19
cdr3_nt: TGTGCCAGTAGTACTACCGACAGGGCTGGCAGTCAGCCCCAGCATTTT
cdr3_aa: CASSTTDRAGSQPQHF

clone_size: .
d_call: TRBD1
j_call: TRBJ2-7
v_call: TRBV5-1
cdr3_nt: TGCGCCAGCAGCCTACCGGGACAGCGCGAGCAGTACTTC
cdr3_aa: CASSLPGQREQYF

clone_size: .
d_call: .
j_call: TRBJ2-2
v_call: TRBV14
cdr3_nt: TGTGCCAGCAGGCAATCTTTGGGCACCGGGGAGCTGTTTTTT
cdr3_aa: CASRQSLGTGELFF

clone_size: .
d_call: .
j_call: TRBJ2-7
v_call: TRBV5-1
cdr3_nt: TGCGCCAGCAGCTTGGTTGCCGGACGGCTCGAGCAGTACTTC
cdr3_aa: CASSLVAGRLEQYF

clone_size: .
d_call: .
j_call: TRBJ1-6
v_call: TRBV9
cdr3_nt: TGTGCCAGCAGCGTAGGCGGGAGGCCAAATTCACCCCTCCACTTT
cdr3_aa: CASSVGGRPNSPLHF

clone_size: .
d_call: TRBD1
j_call: TRBJ1-3
v_call: TRBV10-3
cdr3_nt: TGTGCCATCAGGGGACAGGCCGTCTCTGGAAACACCATATATTTT
cdr3_aa: CAIRGQAVSGNTIYF

clone_size: .
d_call: .
j_call: TRBJ2-7
v_call: TRBV7-2
cdr3_nt: TGTGCCAGCAGACAAGTTGGGACCCAAGGAGCCTACGAGCAGTACTTC
cdr3_aa: CASRQVGTQGAYEQYF

clone_size: once
d_call: .
j_call: TRBJ2-6
v_call: TRBV30
cdr3_nt: TGTGCCTGGAGTTACTACTCAGGGTTTGGGGCCAACGTCCTGACTTTC
cdr3_aa: CAWSYYSGFGANVLTF

clone_size: .
d_call: TRBD1
j_call: TRBJ1-1
v_call: TRBV28
cdr3_nt: TGTGCCAGCAGTCAGGGACAGGGATACACTGAAGCTTTCTTT
cdr3_aa: CASSQGQGYTEAFF

clone_size: .
d_call: .
j_call: TRBJ1-4
v_call: TRBV6-8
cdr3_nt: TGTGCCAGCAGTCGAGGGGGGAGGACTAATGAAAAACTGTTTTTT
cdr3_aa: CASSRGGRTNEKLFF

clone_size: .
d_call: .
j_call: TRBJ2-5
v_call: TRBV11-3
cdr3_nt: TGTGCCAGCAGCTCAACAGGGATTTCGGGGGAGACCCAGTACTTC
cdr3_aa: CASSSTGISGETQYF

clone_size: .
d_call: TRBD1
j_call: TRBJ2-6
v_call: TRBV4-1
cdr3_nt: TGCGCCAGCAGCCAAGATCTCGGCCAGGGGGAATCTGGGGCCAACGTCCTGACTTTC
cdr3_aa: CASSQDLGQGESGANVLTF

clone_size: .
d_call: .
j_call: TRBJ2-7
v_call: TRBV2
cdr3_nt: TGTGCCAGCAACCGGGACGGTTCCTACGAGCAGTACTTC
cdr3_aa: CASNRDGSYEQYF

clone_size: .
d_call: .
j_call: TRBJ2-2
v_call: TRBV6-4
cdr3_nt: TGTGCCAGCAGTGCCGACAGAGGGGCCGGGGAGCTGTTTTTT
cdr3_aa: CASSADRGAGELFF

clone_size: .
d_call: TRBD1
j_call: TRBJ1-2
v_call: TRBV19
cdr3_nt: TGTGCCACCAGGGACAGGGTGTATGGCTACACCTTC
cdr3_aa: CATRDRVYGYTF

clone_size: .
d_call: .
j_call: TRBJ2-6
v_call: TRBV27
cdr3_nt: TGTGCCAGCAGTTTATGGGGCCCTGGGGCCAACGTCCTGACTTTC
cdr3_aa: CASSLWGPGANVLTF

clone_size: once
d_call: .
j_call: TRBJ1-1
v_call: TRBV10-3
cdr3_nt: TGTGCCATCAGGGGTCCGAATGGCACTGAAGCTTTCTTT
cdr3_aa: CAIRGPNGTEAFF

clone_size: .
d_call: .
j_call: TRBJ1-5
v_call: TRBV19
cdr3_nt: TGTGCCAGTAGTATACTGGAAGAGGGTACACAGCCCCAGCATTTT
cdr3_aa: CASSILEEGTQPQHF

clone_size: .
d_call: .
j_call: TRBJ1-6
v_call: TRBV3-1/TRBV3-2
cdr3_nt: TGTGCCAGCAGCCAAGATATCGCCTATAATTCACCCCTCCACTTT
cdr3_aa: CASSQDIAYNSPLHF

clone_size: .
d_call: TRBD1
j_call: TRBJ2-2
v_call: TRBV27
cdr3_nt: TGTGCCAGCAGTTTAAGGATTACAGGGGGTACCGGGGAGCTGTTTTTT
cdr3_aa: CASSLRITGGTGELFF

clone_size: .
d_call: TRBD2
j_call: TRBJ2-1
v_call: TRBV3-1/TRBV3-2
cdr3_nt: TGTGCCAGCAGCCACAACTCTAGCGGGGGCTCCTACAATGAGCAGTTCTTC
cdr3_aa: CASSHNSSGGSYNEQFF

clone_size: .
d_call: TRBD1
j_call: TRBJ2-6
v_call: TRBV24-1
cdr3_nt: TGTGCCACCAGTGGAGGGACAGGGGTGTTTGGGGCCAACGTCCTGACTTTC
cdr3_aa: CATSGGTGVFGANVLTF

clone_size: .
d_call: TRBD1
j_call: TRBJ1-5
v_call: TRBV27
cdr3_nt: TGTGCCAGCAGTTTGTGCCGACAGGGAAGGGAGGATAGCAATCAGCCCCAGCATTTT
cdr3_aa: CASSLCRQGREDSNQPQHF

clone_size: .
d_call: TRBD2
j_call: TRBJ2-1
v_call: TRBV10-3
cdr3_nt: TGTGCCATCAGTGGGGGTAGCGGGTGGAACAATGAGCAGTTCTTC
cdr3_aa: CAISGGSGWNNEQFF

clone_size: .
d_call: .
j_call: TRBJ2-7
v_call: TRBV20-1
cdr3_nt: TGCAGTGGAAGTGAGAGCTCCTACGAGCAGTACTTC
cdr3_aa: CSGSESSYEQYF

clone_size: .
d_call: .
j_call: TRBJ2-1
v_call: TRBV11-1
cdr3_nt: TGTGCCAGCAGCTTTGTGAATGAGCAGTTCTTC
cdr3_aa: CASSFVNEQFF

clone_size: .
d_call: .
j_call: TRBJ2-7
v_call: TRBV6-1
cdr3_nt: TGTGCCAGCAGTGAAATCAGGCAGAATAAACGATTCCCCTACGAGCAGTACTTC
cdr3_aa: CASSEIRQNKRFPYEQYF

clone_size: .
d_call: TRBD1
j_call: TRBJ1-1
v_call: TRBV28
cdr3_nt: TGTGCCAGCAGAACTACAGGGGCTGAAGCTTTCTTT
cdr3_aa: CASRTTGAEAFF

clone_size: .
d_call: .
j_call: TRBJ2-1
v_call: TRBV27
cdr3_nt: TGTGCCAGCAGTTTTAGGTTGGGAGGATACAATGAGCAGTTCTTC
cdr3_aa: CASSFRLGGYNEQFF

clone_size: .
d_call: TRBD2
j_call: TRBJ2-4
v_call: TRBV18
cdr3_nt: TGTGCCAGCTCACCAGGGACTAGCGGAAACATTCAGTACTTC
cdr3_aa: CASSPGTSGNIQYF

clone_size: .
d_call: TRBD2
j_call: TRBJ2-7
v_call: TRBV5-5
cdr3_nt: TGTGCCAGCAGTGTCGGACTAGGCTCCTACGAGCAGTACTTC
cdr3_aa: CASSVGLGSYEQYF

clone_size: .
d_call: .
j_call: TRBJ2-1
v_call: TRBV28
cdr3_nt: TGTGCCAGCAGTTTCCCCATGAACAGAAATGAGCAGTTCTTC
cdr3_aa: CASSFPMNRNEQFF

clone_size: .
d_call: TRBD1
j_call: TRBJ1-6
v_call: TRBV7-9
cdr3_nt: TGTGCCAGCAGCTCTCAGGGACAGGCAACTTCACCCCTCCACTTT
cdr3_aa: CASSSQGQATSPLHF

clone_size: .
d_call: .
j_call: TRBJ1-1
v_call: TRBV7-3
cdr3_nt: TGTGCCAGCAGCGTGGTAGGGTTGACTGAAGCTTTCTTT
cdr3_aa: CASSVVGLTEAFF

clone_size: .
d_call: TRBD1
j_call: TRBJ1-1
v_call: TRBV28
cdr3_nt: TGTGCCAGCAGTCTCGCCGGGACAGGGGGAAGGGACACTGAAGCTTTCTTT
cdr3_aa: CASSLAGTGGRDTEAFF

clone_size: .
d_call: .
j_call: TRBJ1-5
v_call: TRBV10-3
cdr3_nt: TGTGCCATCAGTGAGGCGGGACAGCCCCAGCATTTT
cdr3_aa: CAISEAGQPQHF

clone_size: .
d_call: .
j_call: TRBJ1-2
v_call: TRBV19
cdr3_nt: TGTGCCAGTAGTTGGGGGCGCGTCTATGGCTACACCTTC
cdr3_aa: CASSWGRVYGYTF

clone_size: .
d_call: TRBD2
j_call: TRBJ2-1
v_call: TRBV28
cdr3_nt: TGTGCCAGCAGTCCCCCAAGAGCGGGGGGTAGTAATGAGCAGTTCTTC
cdr3_aa: CASSPPRAGGSNEQFF

clone_size: .
d_call: TRBD1
j_call: TRBJ2-6
v_call: TRBV6-5
cdr3_nt: TGTGCCAGCAGGGGACAGAGACCTGGGGCCAACGTCCTGACTTTC
cdr3_aa: CASRGQRPGANVLTF

clone_size: .
d_call: TRBD2
j_call: TRBJ2-2
v_call: TRBV6-2/TRBV6-3
cdr3_nt: TGTGCCAGCAGTATAGCGGGGCCGACCTTTGGCGGGGAGCTGTTTTTT
cdr3_aa: CASSIAGPTFGGELFF